This entry describes one TCR beta chain. What it recognizes is unknown. A sample-barcoded 5' primer and a J-beta primer mix were used in a second PCR of roughly 7 to 11 cycles. TCRdb used MiXCR to reprocess the 5' RACE reads, holding one entry per CDR3 protein. The table includes roughly 730,000 distinct CDR3 sequences, 56% detected once. Trimming took 0 bases from V and 2 from J, leaving 5 bases between them. The germline V gene encodes CDR1 SGHRS and CDR2 YFSETQ. This CDR3 comprises 13 residues. The entry originates in a study of blood T cells in healthy people across ages. Across the whole study: Template switching picked up about one barcoded beta molecule for each two T cells.

General study points: Long-lived donors carried more naive CD4+ cells and greater diversity than aged donors.

This chain links TRBV5-1 with TRBJ1-2; D is unclear. The sequenced sample consisted of blood. The clonotype originates from a man between 35 and 55 years old in good health. The CDR3 loop is CASSLVQNYGYTF. As DNA, the CDR3 is TGCGCCAGCAGCTTGGTTCAAAACTATGGCTACACCTTC.